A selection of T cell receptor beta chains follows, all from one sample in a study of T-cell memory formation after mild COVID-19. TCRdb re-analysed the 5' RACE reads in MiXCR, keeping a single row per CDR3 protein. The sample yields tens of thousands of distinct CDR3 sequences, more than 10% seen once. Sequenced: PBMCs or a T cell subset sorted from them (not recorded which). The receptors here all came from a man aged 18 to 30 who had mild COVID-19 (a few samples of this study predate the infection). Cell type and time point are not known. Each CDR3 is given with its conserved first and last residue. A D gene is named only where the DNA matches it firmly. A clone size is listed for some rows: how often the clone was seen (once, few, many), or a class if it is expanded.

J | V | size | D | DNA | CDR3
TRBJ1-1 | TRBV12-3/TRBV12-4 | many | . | TGTGCCAGCACCCAAGTGGACACTGAAGCTTTCTTT | CASTQVDTEAFF
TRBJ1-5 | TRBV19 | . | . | TGTGCCAGTAGTATAACCCCGAGCCCTACTCAGCCCCAGCATTTT | CASSITPSPTQPQHF
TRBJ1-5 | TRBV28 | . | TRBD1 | TGTGCCAGCACCAAGGGGGCTTACCAGCCCCAGCATTTT | CASTKGAYQPQHF
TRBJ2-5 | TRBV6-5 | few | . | TGTGCCAGCAGTTACTCGATTCTTGGGCGGACCCAGTACTTC | CASSYSILGRTQYF
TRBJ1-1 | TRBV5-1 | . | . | TGCGCCAGCAGCTTTACTGGAAACACTGAAGCTTTCTTT | CASSFTGNTEAFF
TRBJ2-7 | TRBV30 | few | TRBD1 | TGTGCCTGGAGTCGACAGGGAAGTAACGAGCAGTACTTC | CAWSRQGSNEQYF
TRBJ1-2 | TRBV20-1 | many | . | TGCAGTGCTCCCCGGGAGGGGGACTATGGCTACACCTTC | CSAPREGDYGYTF
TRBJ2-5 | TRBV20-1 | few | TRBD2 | TGCAGTCGAATCGGGGGGGCCGGAGAGACCCAGTACTTC | CSRIGGAGETQYF
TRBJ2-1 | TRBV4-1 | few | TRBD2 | TGCGCCAGCAGCCAAGTCGGGGGGAGGAATGAGCAGTTCTTC | CASSQVGGRNEQFF
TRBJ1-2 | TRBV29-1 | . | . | TGCAGCGTAACATCTCTGACACGCCTCTATGGCTACACCTTC | CSVTSLTRLYGYTF
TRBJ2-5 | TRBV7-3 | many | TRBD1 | TGTGCCAGCAGCCCGACAGGGGTAGAGACCCAGTACTTC | CASSPTGVETQYF
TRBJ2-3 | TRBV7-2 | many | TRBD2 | TGTGCCAGCAGCGCGACACTAGCGGGCTTGTCGGATACGCAGTATTTT | CASSATLAGLSDTQYF
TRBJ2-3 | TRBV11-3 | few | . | TGTGCCAGCAGCTCGGGGGCGGGGGCCAACACAGATACGCAGTATTTT | CASSSGAGANTDTQYF
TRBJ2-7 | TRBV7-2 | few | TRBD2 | TGTGCCAGCAGCTTAGGCGGGACTAGTAGTTACGAGCAGTACTTC | CASSLGGTSSYEQYF
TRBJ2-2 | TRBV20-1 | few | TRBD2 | TGCAGTGCTAGAGGTCCTAGCGGGGGGGCCGGCACCGGGGAGCTGTTTTTT | CSARGPSGGAGTGELFF
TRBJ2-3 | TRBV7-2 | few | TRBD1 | TGTGCCAGCAGTTGGGGGACAGGGGGTTCCCCAGATACGCAGTATTTT | CASSWGTGGSPDTQYF
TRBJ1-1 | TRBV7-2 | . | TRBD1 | TGTGCCAGCAGCTTAGCGAGGGGGACAGGTAACACTGAAGCTTTCTTT | CASSLARGTGNTEAFF
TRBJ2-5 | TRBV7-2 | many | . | TGTGCCAGCAGCTTAGGTGGGACATCGAGGAGGGAGACCCAGTACTTC | CASSLGGTSRRETQYF
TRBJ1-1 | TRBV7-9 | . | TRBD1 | TGTGCCAGCAGCTTACAGGGGGGGGACACTGAAGCTTTCTTT | CASSLQGGDTEAFF
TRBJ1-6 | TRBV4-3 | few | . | TGCGCCAGCAGCCAAGAGGACTATAATTCACCCCTCCACTTT | CASSQEDYNSPLHF
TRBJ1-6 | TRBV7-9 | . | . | TGTGCCAGCAGCTTAGTAGATGGGGATTCACCCCTCCACTTT | CASSLVDGDSPLHF
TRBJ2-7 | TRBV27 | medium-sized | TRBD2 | TGTGCCAGCAGTTTAAGACCGGGGGGTTTGGACGAGCAGTACTTC | CASSLRPGGLDEQYF
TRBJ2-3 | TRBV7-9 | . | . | TGTGCCAGCAGCTTTAGCAGCGGTTACACAGATACGCAGTATTTT | CASSFSSGYTDTQYF
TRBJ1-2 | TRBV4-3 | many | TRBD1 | TGCGCCAGCAGCCAAGCCGGGACAGGGAGGGATGGCTACACCTTC | CASSQAGTGRDGYTF
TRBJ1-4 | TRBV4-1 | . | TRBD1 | TGCGCCAGCAGCCCCAGGGACAGGGGCCTACATGAAAAACTGTTTTTT | CASSPRDRGLHEKLFF
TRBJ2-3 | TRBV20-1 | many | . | TGCAGTGCTAGAGAATGGGCTACAGATACGCAGTATTTT | CSAREWATDTQYF
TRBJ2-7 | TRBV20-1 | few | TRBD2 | TGCAGTGCTAGACCAGCGGGGGGTCACTACGAGCAGTACTTC | CSARPAGGHYEQYF
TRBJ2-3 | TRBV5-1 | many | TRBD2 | TGCGCCAGCAGCACAGAGCGGGGGGGAGTGACAGATACGCAGTATTTT | CASSTERGGVTDTQYF
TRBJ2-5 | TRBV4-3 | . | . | TGCGCCAGCAGCCAAGACCTTAATAGAGAGACCCAGTACTTC | CASSQDLNRETQYF
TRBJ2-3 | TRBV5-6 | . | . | TGTGCCAGCAGCTTCGGTGTTACGACAGATACGCAGTATTTT | CASSFGVTTDTQYF
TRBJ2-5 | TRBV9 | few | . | TGTGCCAGCAGCCTTGGGGGGGGACAGCCACAAGAGACCAAGTACTTC | CASSLGGGQPQETKYF
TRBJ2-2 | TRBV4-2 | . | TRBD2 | TGTGCCAGCAGCCAATTATCACTAGCGGGGGGGCCGGGCACCGGGGAGCTGTTTTTT | CASSQLSLAGGPGTGELFF
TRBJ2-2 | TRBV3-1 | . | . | TGTGCCAGCAGCCAGGGATGGATGGCGAACACCGGGGAGCTGTTTTTT | CASSQGWMANTGELFF
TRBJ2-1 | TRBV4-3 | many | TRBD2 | TGCGCCAGCAGCGGTGGGAGGGCGCGGTTTAATGAGCAGTTCTTC | CASSGGRARFNEQFF
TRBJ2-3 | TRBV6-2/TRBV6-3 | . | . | TGTGCCAGCAGTTTGAGCCGGACATACACAGATACGCAGTATTTT | CASSLSRTYTDTQYF
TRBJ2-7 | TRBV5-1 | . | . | TGCGCCAGCAGCAGCTCCGGGTTCTACGAGCAGTACTTC | CASSSSGFYEQYF
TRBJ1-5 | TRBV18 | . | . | TGTGCCAGCTCACCAGATGGTGACCAGCCCCAGCATTTT | CASSPDGDQPQHF
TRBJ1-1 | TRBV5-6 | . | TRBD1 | TGTGCCAGCAGCTGGGGACAGGGTTGGACTGAAGCTTTCTTT | CASSWGQGWTEAFF
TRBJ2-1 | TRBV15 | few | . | TGTGCCACCAGCAGAGCCCTCGGACGCAATGAGCAGTTCTTC | CATSRALGRNEQFF
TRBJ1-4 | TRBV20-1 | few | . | TGCAGTGCTAGAGATAGCGGGGCAGAAAAACTGTTTTTT | CSARDSGAEKLFF
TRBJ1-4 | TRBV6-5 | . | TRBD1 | TGTGCCAGCAGTTCCCCGACAGGGGGGAATGAAAAACTGTTTTTT | CASSSPTGGNEKLFF
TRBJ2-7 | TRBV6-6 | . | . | TGTGCCAGCAGGAAAGGGGACGAGCAGTACTTC | CASRKGDEQYF
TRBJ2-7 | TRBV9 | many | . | TGTGCCAGCAGCGTGACCGAAGGATACGAGCAGTACTTC | CASSVTEGYEQYF
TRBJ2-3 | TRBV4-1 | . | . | TGCGCCAGCAGCAACAGAAGTCAGGGTATAGGCACAGATACGCAGTATTTT | CASSNRSQGIGTDTQYF
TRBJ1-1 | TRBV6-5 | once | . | TGTGCCAGCAGTCCATATCAGGGGACTGAAGCTTTCTTT | CASSPYQGTEAFF
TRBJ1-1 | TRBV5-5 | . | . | TGTGCCAGCAGCTTGGGACGCACGAACACTGAAGCTTTCTTT | CASSLGRTNTEAFF
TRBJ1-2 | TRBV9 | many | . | TGTGCCAGCGAAGGGACTTCCTATGGCTACACCTTC | CASEGTSYGYTF